This T cell receptor beta chain is drawn from a study of Graves' ophthalmopathy and Graves' hyperthyroidism. Study conclusions and caveats: Most clonotypes expanded in thyroid above 0.001 frequency were present in blood too.

Germline V gives CDR1 SQVTM, CDR2 ANQGSEA. V lost 6 bases to trimming and J lost 5 bases, with 14 bases between them. The CDR3 has 12 residues. Amplification from RNA transcripts yielded the TCR beta CDR3 regions. After a first-round RT-PCR with HTBI primers, a second-round multiplex PCR was run. One entry per CDR3 protein results from TCRdb running MiXCR on the multiplex PCR reads. This sample has over 500,000 distinct CDR3 sequences, with about a fifth found just once. Cases classed as stable hyperthyroidism had no ophthalmopathy within 18 months of follow-up. The study excluded patients with other autoimmune diseases, uncontrolled infections, pregnancy or lactation. PBMCs had their origin in fresh peripheral blood (approximately 10 ml). At least ten counts were recorded for this clonotype. Its antigen is not known.

This chain uses TRBV29-1 with TRBJ2-7; D perhaps matches TRBD1 (6 bases). Material: peripheral blood. The receptor was derived from a young woman with stable Graves' hyperthyroidism. Some clones in this sample may be carry-over from other donors' samples. The CDR3 DNA follows: TGCAGCGTCCAGGGGCTAGGGGACGAGCAGTACTTC. Its protein is CSVQGLGDEQYF.